The sequence of this TCR beta chain was determined in a study of somatic mutations in cytotoxic T cells in rheumatoid arthritis. Study information: Flow sorting at nearly 100% purity was applied to some V beta antibody-stained T-cell populations, which included V beta1+ cells sequenced for TCRB. Findings of the study overall: Exceedance of 20% of CD8+ cells by the largest CD8+ clone occurred in about an eighth of the roughly 60 patients. Neither rheumatoid arthritis patients nor age-matched healthy controls had significantly different CD8+ T-cell clonality from the other group.

This clone was picked up a small number of times. The antigen remains undetermined. Clones were read by immunoSEQ multiplex PCR, and TCRdb kept only the in-frame ones, dropping some. This sample has 25,000 to 30,000 clones; 74% occur once, and the top ten carry approximately 9.4%. Positive magnetic bead selection was used to isolate CD4+ and CD8+ cells; purity was checked by flow cytometry. CDR3 size: 13 residues. Trimming stripped 6 bases from V and 5 bases from J, with 13 bases between. The germline V gene has CDR1 SEHNR and CDR2 FQNEAQ (reference sequence). Material: CD8+ T cells sorted from blood. The TCR comes from a woman aged 18-29 years in good health. This chain links TRBV7-9 with TRBJ1-1, with a possible D match to TRBD1 (6 bases). The CDR3 DNA reads TGTGCCAGCAGAATGGAGAGGGGGACTGAAGCTTTCTTT. Translating it yields CASRMERGTEAFF.